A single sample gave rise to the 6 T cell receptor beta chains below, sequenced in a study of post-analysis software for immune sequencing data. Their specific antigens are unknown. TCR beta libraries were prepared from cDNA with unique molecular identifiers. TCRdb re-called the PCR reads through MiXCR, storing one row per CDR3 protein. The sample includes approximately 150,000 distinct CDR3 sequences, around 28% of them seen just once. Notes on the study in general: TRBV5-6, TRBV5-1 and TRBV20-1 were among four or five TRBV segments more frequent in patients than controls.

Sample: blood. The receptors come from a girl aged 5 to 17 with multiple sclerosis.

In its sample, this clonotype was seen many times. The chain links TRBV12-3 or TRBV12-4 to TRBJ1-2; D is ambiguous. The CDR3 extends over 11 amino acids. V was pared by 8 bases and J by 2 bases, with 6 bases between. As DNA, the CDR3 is TGTGCCAGCTCCCAGAACTATGGCTACACCTTC. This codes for CASSQNYGYTF.

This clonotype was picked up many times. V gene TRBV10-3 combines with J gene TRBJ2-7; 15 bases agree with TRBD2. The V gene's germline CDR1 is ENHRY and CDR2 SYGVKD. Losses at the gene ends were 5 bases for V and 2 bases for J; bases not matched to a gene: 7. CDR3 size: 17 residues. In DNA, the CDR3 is TGTGCCATCAGTACCGGGACTAGCGGGAGGATTCCCTACGAGCAGTACTTC. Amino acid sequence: CAISTGTSGRIPYEQYF.

The CDR3 sequence: CAISETSGIREQYF. The DNA for the CDR3 is TGTGCCATCAGTGAGACTAGCGGGATACGCGAGCAGTACTTC. J is TRBJ2-4 and V is TRBV10-3; TRBD2 matches 10 bases. Judging by the DNA end, TRBJ2-7 fits better; the J call may be wrong. There are 14 residues in the CDR3. Germline CDR1 ENHRY, CDR2 SYGVKD.

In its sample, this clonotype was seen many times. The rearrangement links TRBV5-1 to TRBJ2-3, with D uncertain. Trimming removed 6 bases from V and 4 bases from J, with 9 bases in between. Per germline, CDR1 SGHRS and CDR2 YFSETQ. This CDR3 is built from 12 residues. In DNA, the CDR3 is TGCGCCAGCAAAAGCGAGGCAGATACGCAGTATTTT. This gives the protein CASKSEADTQYF.

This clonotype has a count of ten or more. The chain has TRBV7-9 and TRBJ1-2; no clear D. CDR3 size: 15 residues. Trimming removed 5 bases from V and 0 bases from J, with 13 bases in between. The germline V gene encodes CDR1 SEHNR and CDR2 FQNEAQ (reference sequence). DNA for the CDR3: TGTGCCAGCAGCGATACGGACGGATCTAACTATGGCTACACCTTC. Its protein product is CASSDTDGSNYGYTF.

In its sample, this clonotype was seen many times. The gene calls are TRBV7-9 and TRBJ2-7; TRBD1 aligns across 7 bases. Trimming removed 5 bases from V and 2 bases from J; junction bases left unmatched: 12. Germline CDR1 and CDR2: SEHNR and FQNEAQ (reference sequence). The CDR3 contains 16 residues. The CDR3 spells CASSARRDSSPYEQYF. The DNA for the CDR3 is TGTGCCAGCAGCGCGCGCCGGGACAGCTCCCCCTACGAGCAGTACTTC.